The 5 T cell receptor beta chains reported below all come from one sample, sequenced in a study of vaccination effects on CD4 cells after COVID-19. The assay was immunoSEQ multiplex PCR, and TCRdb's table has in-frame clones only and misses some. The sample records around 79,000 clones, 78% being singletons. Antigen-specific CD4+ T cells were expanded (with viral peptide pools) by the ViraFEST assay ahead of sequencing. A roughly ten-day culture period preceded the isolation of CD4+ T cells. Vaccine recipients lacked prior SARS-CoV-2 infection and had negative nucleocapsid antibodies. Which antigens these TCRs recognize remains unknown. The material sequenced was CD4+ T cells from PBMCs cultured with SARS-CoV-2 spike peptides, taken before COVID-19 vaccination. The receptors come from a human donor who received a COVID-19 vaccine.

The CDR3, as DNA: TGTGCCAGCACAGGGGAGGTCTCGGGAAACACCATATATTTT. Residues: CASTGEVSGNTIYF. The chain links TRBV14 to TRBJ1-3; D is possibly TRBD1 (6 bases). There are 14 residues in the CDR3. The germline gives CDR1 SGHDN, CDR2 FVKESK. V was cut by 7 bases and J by 4 bases, with 14 bases left in between. The full variable domain, rest sourced from reference TRBV14 and TRBJ1-3, is EAGVTQFPSHSVIEKGQTVTLRCDPISGHDNLYWYRRVMGKEIKFLLHFVKESKQDESGMPNNRFLAERTGGTYSTLKVQPAELEDSGVYFCASTGEVSGNTIYFGEGSWLTVV.

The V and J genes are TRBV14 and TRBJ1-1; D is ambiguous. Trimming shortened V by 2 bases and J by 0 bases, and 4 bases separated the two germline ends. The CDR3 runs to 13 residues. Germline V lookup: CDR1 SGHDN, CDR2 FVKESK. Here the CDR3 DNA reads TGTGCCAGCAGCCAAAGTCTGAACACTGAAGCTTTCTTT. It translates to CASSQSLNTEAFF.

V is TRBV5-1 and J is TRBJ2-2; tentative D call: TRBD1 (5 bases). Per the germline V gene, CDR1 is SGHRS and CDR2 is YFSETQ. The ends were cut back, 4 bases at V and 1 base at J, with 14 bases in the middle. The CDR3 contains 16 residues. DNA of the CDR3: TGCGCCAGCAGCCCAACAGGCTTAGGGAACACCGGGGAGCTGTTTTTT. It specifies CASSPTGLGNTGELFF.

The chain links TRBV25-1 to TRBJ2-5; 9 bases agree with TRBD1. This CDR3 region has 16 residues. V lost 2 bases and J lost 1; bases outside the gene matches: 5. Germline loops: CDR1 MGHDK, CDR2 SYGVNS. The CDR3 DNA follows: TGTGCCAGCAGTGAAGGAGAGACAGGGGGCCAAGAGACCCAGTACTTC. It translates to CASSEGETGGQETQYF.

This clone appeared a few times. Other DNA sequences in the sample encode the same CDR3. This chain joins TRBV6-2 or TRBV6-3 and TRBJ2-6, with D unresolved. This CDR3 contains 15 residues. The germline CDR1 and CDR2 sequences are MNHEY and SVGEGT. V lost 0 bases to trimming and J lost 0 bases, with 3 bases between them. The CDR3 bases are TGTGCCAGCAGTTACTCGGGCTCTGGGGCCAACGTCCTGACTTTC. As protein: CASSYSGSGANVLTF.